Below, 23 T cell receptor beta chains from the same sample are listed, as sequenced in a study of T cell repertoires in cytomegalovirus infection. MiXCR, run by TCRdb on the reads, gives a single entry per CDR3 protein. The profile covers 150,000 to 200,000 distinct CDR3 sequences, with less than 25% appearing a single time and 25% taken by the ten largest. Which antigens these TCRs recognize remains unknown. The sample in question was CD8+ T cells from cultured PBMCs, obtained from culture after CMV antigen stimulation. The source of these receptors is a human donor in good health (CMV status not recorded). Some clones in this sample may be carry-over from other donors' samples.

This clonotype was found a few times. This chain connects TRBV11-2 to TRBJ2-1; 11 bases align to TRBD2. Germline V gives CDR1 SGHAT, CDR2 FQNNGV. The V segment lost 2 bases and the J segment 0 bases; nucleotides outside the gene matches: 9. There are 19 residues in the CDR3. CDR3 sequence reads: CASSLSRLAGGSSYNEQFF. The CDR3 DNA reads TGTGCCAGCAGCTTATCTCGCCTAGCGGGGGGAAGCTCCTACAATGAGCAGTTCTTC.

V and J are TRBV12-5 and TRBJ1-4, with TRBD1 matching 8 bases. In germline, CDR1 is LGHNT, CDR2 FRNRAP. This CDR3 comprises 15 residues. The junction had 9 bases not matched to a gene; V was cut back by 6 bases and J by 6 bases. CDR3 DNA sequence: TGTGCTAGTGGAAGGGGGACAGGTCTCTATGAAAAACTGTTTTTT. Translating it yields CASGRGTGLYEKLFF.

This clonotype has more than one count but fewer than ten. The chain employs TRBV7-2 and TRBJ2-5; maybe TRBD2 (7 bases). V lost 2 bases, J lost 1 base, and 11 bases lay in between. Germline V CDR1 and CDR2: SGHTA, FQGNSA. The CDR3 totals 15 residues. As DNA, the CDR3 is TGTGCCAGCAGCTTAAGGGGGGGCCTCCAAGAGACCCAGTACTTC. Protein sequence: CASSLRGGLQETQYF.

This clonotype has only a few counts. This chain links TRBV7-2 with TRBJ2-5, with 13 bases lining up with TRBD2. The junction had 10 bases not matched to a gene; V was cut back by 4 bases and J by 5 bases. Per germline, CDR1 SGHTA and CDR2 FQGNSA. The CDR3 length is 17 residues. The CDR3 DNA reads TGTGCCAGCAGCTCCACCGGGACTAGCGGGGCCCGGGAGACCCAGTACTTC. Protein: CASSSTGTSGARETQYF. The full variable domain, completed using reference TRBV7-2 and TRBJ2-5, is GAGVSQSPSNKVTEKGKDVELRCDPISGHTALYWYRQSLGQGLEFLIYFQGNSAPDKSGLPSDRFSAERTGGSVSTLTIQRTQQEDSAVYLCASSSTGTSGARETQYFGPGTRLLVL.

CDR3 nucleotides: TGTGCCAGCAGTCCCCAGCCGAGAGAGCAGTTCTTC. Its protein is CASSPQPREQFF. The J gene is TRBJ2-1, the V gene TRBV6-2 or TRBV6-3; D gene unclear. The CDR3 runs to 12 residues. V lost 5 bases, J lost 10 bases, and 12 bases lay in between. Germline CDR1 MNHEY, CDR2 SVGEGT.

The chain couples TRBV27 to TRBJ2-7; D is ambiguous. This CDR3 has 14 residues. The V gene lost 7 bases and the J gene lost 4 bases, with 17 bases spanning the gap. Germline V CDR1 and CDR2: MNHEY, SMNVEV (reference sequence). The CDR3 loop is CASTPLRRIYEQYF. The DNA of the CDR3 is TGTGCCAGCACCCCACTGAGACGGATTTACGAGCAGTACTTC.

Only a few counts were recorded for this clonotype. The gene calls are TRBV7-9 and TRBJ2-7; no definite D call. Between the trimmed V and J ends, which lost 2 bases and 3 bases, there was a span of 8 bases. The CDR3 totals 13 residues. Germline V CDR1 and CDR2: SEHNR, FQNEAQ (reference sequence). CDR3 coding DNA: TGTGCCAGCAGCTTACGTAATAACTACGAGCAGTACTTC. It translates to CASSLRNNYEQYF.

This clonotype was observed a handful of times. The V gene is TRBV7-9, the J gene TRBJ1-1, with D possibly matching TRBD1 (5 bases). Between the trimmed V and J ends, which lost 5 bases and 4 bases, there was a span of 17 bases. The CDR3 extends over 15 amino acids. CDR1 is SEHNR, CDR2 FQNEAQ, per germline (reference sequence). Here the CDR3 reads CASSPPGPRGTEAFF. The CDR3 nucleotides are TGTGCCAGCAGCCCGCCGGGACCCCGGGGCACTGAAGCTTTCTTT. The whole variable domain, filled in from reference TRBV7-9 and TRBJ1-1, reads DTGVSQNPRHKITKRGQNVTFRCDPISEHNRLYWYRQTLGQGPEFLTYFQNEAQLEKSRLLSDRFSAERPKGSFSTLEIQRTEQGDSAMYLCASSPPGPRGTEAFFGQGTRLTVV.

V usage is TRBV6-1 and J usage is TRBJ2-7; 8 positions agree with TRBD1. Per germline, CDR1 MNHNS and CDR2 SASEGT. The CDR3 is 14 residues long. V was clipped by 6 bases and J by 3 bases; unmatched bases: 7. The CDR3 DNA sequence: TGTGCCAGCAGGCCCGGGACAGGCCACTACGAGCAGTACTTC. Amino acid sequence: CASRPGTGHYEQYF.

This clonotype was found a few times. This chain links TRBV19 with TRBJ1-5; no clear D gene. The CDR3 consists of 15 residues. V gave up 1 base and J gave up 0 bases, with 7 bases separating them. CDR1 and CDR2 (germline): LNHDA, SQIVND (reference sequence). The CDR3 is CASSIVLYSNQPQHF. CDR3 coding DNA: TGTGCCAGTAGTATAGTTCTATATAGCAATCAGCCCCAGCATTTT.

The V call is TRBV25-1, the J call TRBJ2-1; a weak D match, TRBD2 (5 bases). The CDR3 covers 15 residues. V was shortened by 3 bases and J by 0 bases, with 9 bases between the two germline ends. Germline V CDR1 and CDR2: MGHDK, SYGVNS. In nucleotides, the CDR3 is TGTGCCAGCAGTGAGCTAGGGAGCTCCTACAATGAGCAGTTCTTC. Amino acid sequence: CASSELGSSYNEQFF.

The chain uses TRBV11-2 and TRBJ2-6; 8 nucleotides agree with TRBD1. Germline CDR1 reads SGHAT; CDR2 reads FQNNGV. This CDR3 comprises 18 residues. In DNA, the CDR3 is TGTGCTACTTGGGACAGGTTCACCTCAAGCTCTGGGGCCAACGTCCTGACTTTC. This sequence encodes CATWDRFTSSSGANVLTF.

The V gene is TRBV7-2, the J gene TRBJ2-1; D is unclear. V dropped 1 base and J dropped 6 bases, with 7 bases sitting between them. CDR1 SGHTA and CDR2 FQGNSA come from the germline V gene. There are 13 residues in the CDR3. For the CDR3, the DNA is TGTGCCAGCAGCTTAGACTCAACCAATGAGCAGTTCTTC. Translating gives CASSLDSTNEQFF.

The chain recombines TRBV29-1 with TRBJ1-2, with D possibly being TRBD1 (6 bases). Germline V CDR1 and CDR2: SQVTM, ANQGSEA. Trimming shortened V by 3 bases and J by 8 bases, and 16 bases separated the two germline ends. CDR3 size: 13 residues. CDR3 protein: CSVEFGGQRGYTF. The CDR3 bases are TGCAGCGTTGAGTTTGGGGGGCAACGAGGCTACACCTTC.

This clonotype was observed many times. This sequence joins TRBV7-9 and TRBJ2-1; D is possibly TRBD1 (5 bases). The germline CDR1 and CDR2 sequences are SEHNR and FQNEAQ (reference sequence). This CDR3 is 15 amino acids long. V was trimmed by 4 bases and J by 7 bases, leaving 17 bases between them. CDR3 sequence (DNA): TGTGCCAGCAGCTCTCTCGAAGGGGATGTGAATGAGCAGTTCTTC. Translation: CASSSLEGDVNEQFF. Based on the CDR3 plus reference TRBV7-9 and TRBJ2-1, the full variable domain is DTGVSQNPRHKITKRGQNVTFRCDPISEHNRLYWYRQTLGQGPEFLTYFQNEAQLEKSRLLSDRFSAERPKGSFSTLEIQRTEQGDSAMYLCASSSLEGDVNEQFFGPGTRLTVL.

V usage is TRBV2 and J usage is TRBJ2-1, with TRBD2 matching over 9 bases. V dropped 4 bases and J dropped 2; count of bases not matched to a gene: 3. The CDR3 has 15 residues. From germline, CDR1 is SNHLY and CDR2 FYNNEI. CDR3 nucleotides: TGTGCCAGCAGTGGGACTAGCGAAGCCTACAATGAGCAGTTCTTC. It is translated as CASSGTSEAYNEQFF.

The rearrangement joins TRBV15 to TRBJ1-1, with D possibly being TRBD1 (6 bases). Germline assignment: CDR1 LNHNV and CDR2 YYDKDF (reference sequence). V gave up 0 bases and J gave up 7 bases, with 12 bases separating them. The CDR3 length is 14 residues. CDR3 sequence reads: CATSRDRGAGEAFF. DNA of the CDR3: TGTGCCACCAGCAGAGATAGGGGGGCGGGTGAAGCTTTCTTT.

V gene TRBV7-9 combines with J gene TRBJ1-1, with a tentative D call TRBD1 (6 bases). V dropped 1 base and J dropped 7 bases, with 19 bases sitting between them. Germline V gene data show CDR1 as SEHNR and CDR2 as FQNEAQ (reference sequence). The CDR3 has 16 amino acids. CDR3 protein: CASSLVGAGWSFEAFF. The CDR3 DNA sequence: TGTGCCAGCAGCTTAGTGGGGGCGGGATGGTCCTTTGAAGCTTTCTTT.

The chain couples TRBV6-2 or TRBV6-3 to TRBJ1-1; 7 nucleotides match TRBD1. The CDR3 consists of 16 residues. V trimming: 2 bases; J trimming: 6 bases; junction bases outside the gene matches: 12. Germline V gene data show CDR1 as MNHEY and CDR2 as SVGEGT. CDR3 sequence reads: CASSYLGVTGRPEAFF. CDR3 sequence (DNA): TGTGCCAGCAGTTACCTGGGCGTGACAGGGAGGCCTGAAGCTTTCTTT.

The chain has TRBV4-1 and TRBJ1-6; tentatively, D is TRBD1 (6 bases). The CDR3 loop spans 16 amino acids. CDR1 is MGHRA and CDR2 is YSYEKL in the germline V gene. V was cut by 0 bases and J by 6 bases, with 12 bases left in between. The CDR3 here is CASSQEIQGFNSPLHF. The CDR3, as DNA: TGCGCCAGCAGCCAAGAGATACAGGGTTTTAATTCACCCCTCCACTTT.

The chain recombines TRBV12-3 or TRBV12-4 with TRBJ1-4; D is perhaps TRBD1 (5 bases). The CDR3 contains 14 residues. Trimming stripped 3 bases from V and 4 bases from J, with 9 bases between. CDR3 bases: TGTGCCAGCAGTTTCGGGGGATTTAATGAAAAACTGTTTTTT. Protein product: CASSFGGFNEKLFF.

The chain has TRBV6-5 and TRBJ2-3, with a weak D call TRBD2 (6 bases). CDR1 MNHEY and CDR2 SVGAGI come from the germline V gene. The CDR3 extends over 20 amino acids. V was pared by 4 bases and J by 4 bases, with 30 bases between. The CDR3 reads CASSSPLGGDKQLYADTQYF. As DNA, the CDR3 is TGTGCCAGCAGTTCGCCCCTCGGAGGGGATAAGCAGTTATATGCAGATACGCAGTATTTT.

A single count supports this clonotype. The rearrangement uses TRBV7-2 and TRBJ2-5, with TRBD2 as a possible D gene (6 bases). The V end was cut by 3 bases, the J end by 5 bases, with 19 bases between. CDR1 and CDR2 (germline): SGHTA, FQGNSA. CDR3 length: 16 residues. The CDR3 protein is CASSFSTSWGRETQYF. The CDR3 DNA reads TGTGCCAGCAGCTTTTCCACTAGCTGGGGGAGGGAGACCCAGTACTTC.